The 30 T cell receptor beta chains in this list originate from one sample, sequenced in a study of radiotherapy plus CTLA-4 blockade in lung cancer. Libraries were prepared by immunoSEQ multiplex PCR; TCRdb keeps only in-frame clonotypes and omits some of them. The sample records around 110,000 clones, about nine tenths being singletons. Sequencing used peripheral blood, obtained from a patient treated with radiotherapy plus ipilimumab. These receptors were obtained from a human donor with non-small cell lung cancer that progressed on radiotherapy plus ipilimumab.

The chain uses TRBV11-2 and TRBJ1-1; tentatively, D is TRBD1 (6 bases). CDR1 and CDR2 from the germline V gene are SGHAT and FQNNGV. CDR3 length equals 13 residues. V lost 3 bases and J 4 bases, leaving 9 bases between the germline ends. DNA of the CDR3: TGTGCCAGCAGCTTGGGGGCGAGCACTGAAGCTTTCTTT. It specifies CASSLGASTEAFF.

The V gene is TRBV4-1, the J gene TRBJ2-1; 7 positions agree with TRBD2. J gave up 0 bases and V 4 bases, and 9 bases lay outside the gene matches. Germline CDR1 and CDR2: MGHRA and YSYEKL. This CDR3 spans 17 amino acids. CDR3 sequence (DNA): TGCGCCAGCAGCCGGGTGATGGGCGGGAGCTCCTACAATGAGCAGTTCTTC. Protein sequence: CASSRVMGGSSYNEQFF.

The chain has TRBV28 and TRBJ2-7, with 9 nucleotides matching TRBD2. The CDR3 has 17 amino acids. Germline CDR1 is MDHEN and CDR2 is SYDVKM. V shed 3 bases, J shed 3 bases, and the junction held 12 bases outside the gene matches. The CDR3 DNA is TGTGCCAGCAGTTTCCGTACGCCGGGACTAGCTTTCTACGAGCAGTACTTC. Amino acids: CASSFRTPGLAFYEQYF.

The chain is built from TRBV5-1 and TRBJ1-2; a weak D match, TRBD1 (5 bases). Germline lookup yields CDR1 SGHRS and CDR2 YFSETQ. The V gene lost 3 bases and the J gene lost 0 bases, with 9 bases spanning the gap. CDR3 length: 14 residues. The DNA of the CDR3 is TGCGCCAGCAGCTGGGGCAGCACTAACTATGGCTACACCTTC. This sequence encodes CASSWGSTNYGYTF.

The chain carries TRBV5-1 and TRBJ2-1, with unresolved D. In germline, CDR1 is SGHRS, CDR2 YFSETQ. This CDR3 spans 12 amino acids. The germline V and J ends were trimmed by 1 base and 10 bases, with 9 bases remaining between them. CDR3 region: CASSLIINEQFF. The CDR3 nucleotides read TGCGCCAGCAGCTTGATCATTAACGAGCAGTTCTTC.

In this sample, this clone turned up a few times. The CDR3: CASKGGREIQYF. The CDR3 DNA is TGTGCCAGCAAGGGGGGGCGGGAGATCCAGTACTTC. The chain has TRBV6-5 and TRBJ2-7; the D gene is possibly TRBD2 (7 bases). V dropped 7 bases and J dropped 10 bases, with 17 bases sitting between them. This CDR3 spans 12 amino acids. CDR1 and CDR2 from the germline V gene are MNHEY and SVGAGI.

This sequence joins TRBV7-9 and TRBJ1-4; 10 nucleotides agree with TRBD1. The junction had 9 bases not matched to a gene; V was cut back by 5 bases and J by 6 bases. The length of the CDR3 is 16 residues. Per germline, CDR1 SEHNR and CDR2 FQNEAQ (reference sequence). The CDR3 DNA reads TGTGCCAGCAGCCCTAGGACAGGGGGGTTTTATGAAAAACTGTTTTTT. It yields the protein CASSPRTGGFYEKLFF.

The CDR3 bases are TGTGCCAGCTCGCCGGGACACACCGGGGAGCTGTTTTTT. Encoded protein: CASSPGHTGELFF. The chain recombines TRBV18 with TRBJ2-2, with D perhaps matching TRBD1 or TRBD2 (5 bases each). Trimming removed 6 bases from V and 3 bases from J, with 8 bases in between. The germline gives CDR1 KGHSH, CDR2 LQKENI. This CDR3 spans 13 amino acids.

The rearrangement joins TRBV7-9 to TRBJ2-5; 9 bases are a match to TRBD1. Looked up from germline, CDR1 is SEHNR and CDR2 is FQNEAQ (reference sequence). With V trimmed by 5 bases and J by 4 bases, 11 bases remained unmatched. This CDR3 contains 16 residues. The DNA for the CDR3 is TGTGCCAGCAGCCGTCTCCAGGGGACAGGGCGAGAGACCCAGTACTTC. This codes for CASSRLQGTGRETQYF. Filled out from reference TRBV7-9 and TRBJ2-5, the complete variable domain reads DTGVSQNPRHKITKRGQNVTFRCDPISEHNRLYWYRQTLGQGPEFLTYFQNEAQLEKSRLLSDRFSAERPKGSFSTLEIQRTEQGDSAMYLCASSRLQGTGRETQYFGPGTRLLVL.

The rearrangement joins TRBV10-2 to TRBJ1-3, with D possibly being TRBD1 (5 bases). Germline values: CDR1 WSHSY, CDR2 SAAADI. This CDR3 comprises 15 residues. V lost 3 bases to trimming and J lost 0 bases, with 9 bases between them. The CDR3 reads CASSDRAHSGNTIYF. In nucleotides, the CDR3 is TGCGCCAGCAGTGACAGGGCCCACTCTGGAAACACCATATATTTT.

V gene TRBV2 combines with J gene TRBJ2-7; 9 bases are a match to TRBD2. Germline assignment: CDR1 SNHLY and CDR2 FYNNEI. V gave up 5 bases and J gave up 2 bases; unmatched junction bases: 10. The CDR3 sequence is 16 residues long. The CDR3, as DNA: TGTGCCAGCAGTCCCACCTTAGCGGGAGACCCCTACGAGCAGTACTTC. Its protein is CASSPTLAGDPYEQYF.

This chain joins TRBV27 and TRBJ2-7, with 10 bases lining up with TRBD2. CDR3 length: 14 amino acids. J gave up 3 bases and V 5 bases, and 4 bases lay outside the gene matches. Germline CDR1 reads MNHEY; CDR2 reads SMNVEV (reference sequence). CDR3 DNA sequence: TGTGCCAGCAGTCTACTAGCGGGATACTACGAGCAGTACTTC. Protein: CASSLLAGYYEQYF.

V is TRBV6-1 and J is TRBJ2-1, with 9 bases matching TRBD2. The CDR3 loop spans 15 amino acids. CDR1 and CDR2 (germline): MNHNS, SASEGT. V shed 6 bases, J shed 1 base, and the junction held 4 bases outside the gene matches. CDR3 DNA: TGTGCCAGCAGATCCCTAGCGGGATCCTACAATGAGCAGTTCTTC. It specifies CASRSLAGSYNEQFF.

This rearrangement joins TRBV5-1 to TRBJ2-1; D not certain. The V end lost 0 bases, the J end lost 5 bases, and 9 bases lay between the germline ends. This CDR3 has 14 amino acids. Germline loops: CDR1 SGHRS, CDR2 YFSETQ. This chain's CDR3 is CASSLVGVNNEQFF. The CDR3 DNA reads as TGCGCCAGCAGCTTGGTTGGAGTCAACAATGAGCAGTTCTTC.

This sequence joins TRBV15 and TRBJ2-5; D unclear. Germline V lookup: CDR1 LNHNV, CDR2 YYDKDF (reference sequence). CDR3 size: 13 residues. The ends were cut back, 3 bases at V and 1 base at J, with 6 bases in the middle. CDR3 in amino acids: CATSRTLQETQYF. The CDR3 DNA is TGTGCCACCAGCAGGACTCTCCAAGAGACCCAGTACTTC.

The CDR3 nucleotides read TGCGCCAGCAGCTTGGATAGCGGGACCCTTTACGAGCAGTACTTC. Its protein product is CASSLDSGTLYEQYF. This chain joins TRBV5-1 and TRBJ2-7, with 8 positions matching TRBD2. Germline trimming cut 0 bases from V and 4 bases from J; bases unmatched to any gene: 6. The CDR3 totals 15 residues. Looked up from germline, CDR1 is SGHRS and CDR2 is YFSETQ.

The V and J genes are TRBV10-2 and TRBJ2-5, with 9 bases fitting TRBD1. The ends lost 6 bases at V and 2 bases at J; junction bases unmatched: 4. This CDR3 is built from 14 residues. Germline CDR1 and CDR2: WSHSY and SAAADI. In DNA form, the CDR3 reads TGCGCCAGCAGGGGGACAGGGCTACAAGAGACCCAGTACTTC. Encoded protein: CASRGTGLQETQYF.

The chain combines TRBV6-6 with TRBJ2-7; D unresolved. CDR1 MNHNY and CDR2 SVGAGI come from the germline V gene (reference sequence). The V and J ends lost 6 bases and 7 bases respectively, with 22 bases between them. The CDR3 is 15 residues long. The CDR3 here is CASSPRSAVAKEQYF. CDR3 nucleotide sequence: TGTGCCAGCAGCCCCCGTTCGGCTGTGGCTAAGGAGCAGTACTTC.

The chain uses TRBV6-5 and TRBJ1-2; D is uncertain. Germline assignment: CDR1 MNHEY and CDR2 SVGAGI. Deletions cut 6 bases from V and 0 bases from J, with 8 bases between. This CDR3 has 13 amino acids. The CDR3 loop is CASRPTTNYGYTF. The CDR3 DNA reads TGTGCCAGCAGGCCAACCACTAACTATGGCTACACCTTC.

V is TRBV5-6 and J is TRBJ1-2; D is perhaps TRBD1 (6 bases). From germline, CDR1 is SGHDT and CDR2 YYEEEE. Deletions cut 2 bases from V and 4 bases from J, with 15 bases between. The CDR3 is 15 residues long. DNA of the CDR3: TGTGCCAGCAGCTTTGGGGCAGGGGACCTCTATGGCTACACCTTC. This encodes CASSFGAGDLYGYTF.

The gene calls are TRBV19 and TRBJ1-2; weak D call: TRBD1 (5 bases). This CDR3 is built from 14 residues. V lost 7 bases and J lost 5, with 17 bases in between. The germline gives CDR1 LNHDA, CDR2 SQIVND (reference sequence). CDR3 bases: TGTGCCAGTAACCGAGCAACAGGAGAATATGGCTACACCTTC. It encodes CASNRATGEYGYTF.

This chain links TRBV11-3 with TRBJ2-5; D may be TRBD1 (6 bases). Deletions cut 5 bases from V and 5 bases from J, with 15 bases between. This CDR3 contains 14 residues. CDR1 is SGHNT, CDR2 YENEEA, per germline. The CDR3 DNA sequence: TGTGCCAGCAGCCCATTCAGGGGTGGGGAGACCCAGTACTTC. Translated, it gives CASSPFRGGETQYF.

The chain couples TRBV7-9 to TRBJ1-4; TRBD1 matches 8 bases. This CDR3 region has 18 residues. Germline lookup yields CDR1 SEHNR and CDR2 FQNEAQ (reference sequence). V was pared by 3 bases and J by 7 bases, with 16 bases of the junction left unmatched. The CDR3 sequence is CASSFLWVPQGAGEKLFF. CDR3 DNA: TGTGCCAGCAGCTTCCTGTGGGTCCCCCAGGGGGCCGGTGAAAAACTGTTTTTT.

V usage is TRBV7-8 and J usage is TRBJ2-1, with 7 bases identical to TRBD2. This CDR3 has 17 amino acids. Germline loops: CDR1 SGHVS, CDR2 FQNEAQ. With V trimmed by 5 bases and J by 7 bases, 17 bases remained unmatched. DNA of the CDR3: TGTGCCAGCAGCCCCCGGCGTCCAGCGGGACCCAGGAATGAGCAGTTCTTC. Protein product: CASSPRRPAGPRNEQFF.

CDR3 sequence (DNA): TGCGCCAGCAGCCCCGGGAAGAGTAGCATGGAGACCCAGTACTTC. It yields the protein CASSPGKSSMETQYF. V is TRBV5-1 and J is TRBJ2-5; D possibly corresponds to TRBD2 (5 bases). Germline values: CDR1 SGHRS, CDR2 YFSETQ. Trimming stripped 4 bases from V and 5 bases from J, with 18 bases between. The length of the CDR3 is 15 residues.

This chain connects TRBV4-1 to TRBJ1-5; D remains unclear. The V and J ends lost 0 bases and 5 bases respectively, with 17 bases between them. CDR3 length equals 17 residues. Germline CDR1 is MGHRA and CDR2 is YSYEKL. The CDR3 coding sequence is TGCGCCAGCAGCCAAGATTCGACCCCTCCGGCCGATCAGCCCCAGCATTTT. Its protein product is CASSQDSTPPADQPQHF.

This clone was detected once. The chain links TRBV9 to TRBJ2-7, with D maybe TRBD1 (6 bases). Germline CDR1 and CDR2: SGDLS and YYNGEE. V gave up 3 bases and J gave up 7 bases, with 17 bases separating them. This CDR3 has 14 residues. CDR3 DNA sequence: TGTGCCAGCAGCGCCGGGACAACCCAACGGGAGCAGTACTTC. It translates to CASSAGTTQREQYF.

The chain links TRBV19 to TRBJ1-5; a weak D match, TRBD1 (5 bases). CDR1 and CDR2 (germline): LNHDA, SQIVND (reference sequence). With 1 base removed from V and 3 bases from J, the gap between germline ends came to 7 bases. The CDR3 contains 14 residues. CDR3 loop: CASSIGQNNQPQHF. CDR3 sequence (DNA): TGTGCCAGTAGTATAGGACAGAACAATCAGCCCCAGCATTTT.

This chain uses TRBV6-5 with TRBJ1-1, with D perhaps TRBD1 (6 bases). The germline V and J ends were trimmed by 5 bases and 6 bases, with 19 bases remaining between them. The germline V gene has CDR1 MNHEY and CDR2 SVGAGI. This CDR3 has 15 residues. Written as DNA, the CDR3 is TGTGCCAGCAGTAGAACAGGGTCCCTCGGAGCTGAAGCTTTCTTT. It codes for CASSRTGSLGAEAFF.

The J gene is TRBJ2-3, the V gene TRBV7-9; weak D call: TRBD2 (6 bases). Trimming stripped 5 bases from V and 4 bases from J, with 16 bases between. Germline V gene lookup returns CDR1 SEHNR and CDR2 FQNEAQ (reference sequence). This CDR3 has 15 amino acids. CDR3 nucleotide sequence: TGTGCCAGCAGCCCAGTAGGAGGGCTGGCAGATACGCAGTATTTT. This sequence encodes CASSPVGGLADTQYF.